The 5 T cell receptor beta chains below all came from one sample that was sequenced in a study of identical twins. TCRdb re-called the 5' RACE reads through MiXCR, storing one row per CDR3 protein. The sample contains hundreds of thousands of distinct CDR3 sequences, around 8.3% of which appear only once. The same sample was also used in a study of yellow fever vaccine responses in identical twins.

Sequencing used PBMCs. The receptors here all came from a woman aged 18 to 35 in good health.

This clonotype was counted only a few times. The chain employs TRBV20-1 and TRBJ1-3; D is uncertain. Germline values: CDR1 DFQATT, CDR2 SNEGSKA (reference sequence). The CDR3 runs to 13 residues. Trimming took off 4 bases at V and 2 bases at J, with 9 bases between the two ends. The CDR3 DNA is TGCAGTGCTATGTTTGGTACTGGAAACACCATATATTTT. This encodes CSAMFGTGNTIYF.

The genes are TRBV29-1 and TRBJ1-1; D is unresolved. Per germline, CDR1 SQVTM and CDR2 ANQGSEA. V shed 1 base and J shed 0 bases, with 6 bases lying between them. The CDR3 runs 13 residues. CDR3 in amino acids: CSVEGVLNTEAFF. Here the CDR3 DNA reads TGCAGCGTTGAAGGGGTATTGAACACTGAAGCTTTCTTT.

This clonotype was observed a handful of times. The chain recombines TRBV4-2 with TRBJ2-7, with D perhaps matching TRBD2 (6 bases). The CDR3 contains 17 residues. Deletions cut 2 bases from V and 3 bases from J, with 20 bases between. In germline, CDR1 is LGHNA, CDR2 YNFKEQ. CDR3 nucleotide sequence: TGTGCCAGCAGCCAATTCCCCGGGGGAAAGGCAGACTACGAGCAGTACTTC. Residues: CASSQFPGGKADYEQYF.

This clonotype was recorded many times. V usage is TRBV7-2 and J usage is TRBJ2-7, with 8 positions matching TRBD1. Trimming at V came to 5 bases and at J to 7 bases, leaving 13 bases not matched to a gene. Germline V gene sequence: CDR1 SGHTA, CDR2 FQGNSA. CDR3 size: 15 residues. The CDR3 DNA follows: TGTGCCAGCAGCCCCTTCACGGGACAGGTAGTGGAGCAGTACTTC. Amino acids: CASSPFTGQVVEQYF.

This clonotype was picked up a small number of times. The chain carries TRBV20-1 and TRBJ1-2, with 9 bases identical to TRBD1. The CDR3 contains 11 residues. Unmatched junction bases numbered 3, after V lost 5 bases and J lost 8 bases. Germline V gives CDR1 DFQATT, CDR2 SNEGSKA (reference sequence). CDR3 DNA: TGCAGTGCTGGACAGGGGACGGGCTACACCTTC. Protein sequence: CSAGQGTGYTF.